This passage covers 13 T cell receptor beta chains from one sample sequenced in a study of blood T cell repertoires in COVID-19. Only in-frame clones appear in the TCRdb table, and some are missing; sequencing was by immunoSEQ multiplex PCR. The sample holds under 350,000 clones, 75% to 90% seen once. Sequenced sample: peripheral blood. These receptors were obtained from a middle-aged man with acute or convalescent COVID-19.

The chain carries TRBV5-1 and TRBJ1-1; D is unresolved. Germline loops: CDR1 SGHRS, CDR2 YFSETQ. V was trimmed by 0 bases and J by 1 base, leaving 10 bases between them. This CDR3 spans 15 amino acids. Here the CDR3 DNA reads TGCGCCAGCAGCTTGGACGGGGTAGGGAACACTGAAGCTTTCTTT. As protein: CASSLDGVGNTEAFF.

The chain uses TRBV12-5 and TRBJ1-2, with D unresolved. The CDR3 is 13 residues long. Trimming removed 6 bases from V and 4 bases from J, with 12 bases in between. Germline CDR1 and CDR2: LGHNT and FRNRAP. The CDR3 loop is CASGPGGGYGYTF. CDR3 in DNA: TGTGCTAGTGGCCCCGGAGGCGGCTATGGCTACACCTTC.

The CDR3 coding sequence is TGTGCCAGCAGCTTAATGGGGGGAGACATTCAGTACTTC. This translates into CASSLMGGDIQYF. The chain couples TRBV7-2 to TRBJ2-4; tentatively, D is TRBD2 (6 bases). Germline lookup yields CDR1 SGHTA and CDR2 FQGNSA. The CDR3 runs to 13 residues. V was clipped by 2 bases and J by 8 bases, with 10 bases between them.

The CDR3 sequence is CASSESGGVRENIQYF. CDR3 coding DNA: TGCGCCAGCAGTGAGTCCGGGGGAGTCAGGGAAAACATTCAGTACTTC. This chain links TRBV10-1 with TRBJ2-4; TRBD2 might be the D (6 bases). V shed 0 bases and J shed 5 bases, with 14 bases lying between them. The germline CDR1 and CDR2 sequences are WNHNN and SYGVQD (reference sequence). This CDR3 is 16 amino acids long.

The table lists this clone with a count of one. The chain links TRBV5-1 to TRBJ2-3, with TRBD1 matching over 12 bases. The CDR3 totals 16 residues. CDR1 is SGHRS, CDR2 YFSETQ, per germline. V was pared by 0 bases and J by 6 bases, with 5 bases of the junction left unmatched. Here the CDR3 DNA reads TGCGCCAGCAGCTTGGAGGGACAGGGGGCGTGGGATACGCAGTATTTT. This codes for CASSLEGQGAWDTQYF.

This chain joins TRBV15 and TRBJ2-7, with a possible D match to TRBD1 (6 bases). The CDR3 consists of 20 residues. The V gene's germline CDR1 is LNHNV and CDR2 YYDKDF (reference sequence). V gave up 0 bases and J gave up 3 bases, with 27 bases separating them. For the CDR3, the DNA is TGTGCCACCAGCAGAGATAGCCCGACATATCAGGCGTGGGGGCTCTACGAGCAGTACTTC. As protein: CATSRDSPTYQAWGLYEQYF. The full variable domain, completed using reference TRBV15 and TRBJ2-7, is DAMVIQNPRYQVTQFGKPVTLSCSQTLNHNVMYWYQQKSSQAPKLLFHYYDKDFNNEADTPDNFQSRRPNTSFCFLDIRSPGLGDTAMYLCATSRDSPTYQAWGLYEQYFGPGTRLTVT.

The chain has TRBV6-6 and TRBJ2-1, with D maybe TRBD2 (6 bases). CDR1 and CDR2 from the germline V gene are MNHNY and SVGAGI (reference sequence). CDR3 length: 15 residues. V shed 2 bases and J shed 0 bases, with 8 bases lying between them. CDR3 region: CASSYPGGSYNEQFF. The CDR3 nucleotides read TGTGCCAGCAGTTACCCCGGGGGCTCCTACAATGAGCAGTTCTTC.

This clone turned up a few times. The chain recombines TRBV6-1 with TRBJ1-6; 7 nucleotides align to TRBD1. Germline V gene lookup returns CDR1 MNHNS and CDR2 SASEGT. With 1 base clipped from V and 6 bases from J, the junction kept 3 bases outside the gene matches. This CDR3 has 15 residues. In DNA form, the CDR3 reads TGTGCCAGCAGTGAAGTGGGACAGAGTAATTCACCCCTCCACTTT. Translated, it gives CASSEVGQSNSPLHF.

The CDR3 sequence is CASQGAAEAFF. Written as DNA, the CDR3 is TGTGCCTCACAGGGGGCGGCTGAAGCTTTCTTT. This chain uses TRBV10-3 with TRBJ1-1, with 9 nucleotides matching TRBD1. The germline V gene has CDR1 ENHRY and CDR2 SYGVKD. The CDR3 has 11 residues. V lost 11 bases and J lost 6; bases outside the gene matches: 4.

The CDR3 loop is CASSKVEGGLSNYGYTF. The CDR3, as DNA: TGTGCCAGCAGCAAAGTGGAAGGGGGCTTATCGAACTATGGCTACACCTTC. The rearrangement links TRBV21-1 to TRBJ1-2; the D segment call TRBD1 is taken from the table without a DNA check. TRBV21-1 is reported as a pseudogene. CDR3 length: 17 residues.

The chain joins TRBV2 to TRBJ1-4; 10 nucleotides agree with TRBD1. This CDR3 comprises 14 residues. Germline V CDR1 and CDR2: SNHLY, FYNNEI. Trimming removed 1 base from V and 7 bases from J; junction bases left unmatched: 0. Here the CDR3 reads CASSEGTGGEKLFF. DNA for the CDR3: TGTGCCAGCAGTGAAGGGACAGGGGGTGAAAAACTGTTTTTT.

The rearrangement links TRBV5-1 to TRBJ1-6; possible D gene TRBD1, 5 bases. The V and J ends lost 3 bases and 5 bases respectively, with 6 bases between them. Per the germline V gene, CDR1 is SGHRS and CDR2 is YFSETQ. The CDR3 spans 13 residues. DNA of the CDR3: TGCGCCAGCAGCTCGACAGATAATTCACCCCTCCACTTT. Protein product: CASSSTDNSPLHF.

This clone was seen a few times. This chain connects TRBV5-1 to TRBJ2-5, with a tentative D call TRBD2 (6 bases). Trimming took 0 bases from V and 5 from J, leaving 20 bases between them. From germline, CDR1 is SGHRS and CDR2 YFSETQ. CDR3 length: 17 amino acids. The CDR3 DNA is TGCGCCAGCAGCTTGGTGTCTAGCGCCCCCTCGAGGGAGACCCAGTACTTC. Its translation: CASSLVSSAPSRETQYF.